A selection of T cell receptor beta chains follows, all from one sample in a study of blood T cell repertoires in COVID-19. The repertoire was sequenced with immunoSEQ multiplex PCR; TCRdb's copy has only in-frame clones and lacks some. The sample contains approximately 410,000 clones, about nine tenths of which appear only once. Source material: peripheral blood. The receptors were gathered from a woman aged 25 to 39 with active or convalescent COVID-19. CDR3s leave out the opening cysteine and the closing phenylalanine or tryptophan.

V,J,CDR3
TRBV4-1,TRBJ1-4,ASSHPRQATNEKLF
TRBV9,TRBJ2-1,ASSPTGFEQF
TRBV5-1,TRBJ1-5,ASSPGTVVNQPQH
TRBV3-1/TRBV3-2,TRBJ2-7,ASSHRTDYYEQY
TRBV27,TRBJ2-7,ASSPAYDRPYEQY
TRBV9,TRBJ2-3,ASRAGTSVSGGTDTQY
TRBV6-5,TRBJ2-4,ASSSLLDSKNIQY
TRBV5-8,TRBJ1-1,ASSLWAEGEAF
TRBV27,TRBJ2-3,ASRELNTDTQY
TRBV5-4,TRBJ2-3,ASSKSADTQY
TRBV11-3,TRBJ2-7,ASSLGSSRDEQY
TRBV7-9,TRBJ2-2,ASSSNPLTSGSSGELF
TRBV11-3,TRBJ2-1,ASSPTGLALNSSYNEQF
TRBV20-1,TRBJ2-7,SASLGTGNYEQY
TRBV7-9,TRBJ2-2,ASSLLGQGNTGELF
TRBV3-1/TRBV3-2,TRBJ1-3,ASSQVEGAWDTIY
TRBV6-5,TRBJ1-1,ASNRSPGGTEAF
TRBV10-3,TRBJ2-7,ATVEATGQQAY
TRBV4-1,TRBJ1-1,ASSQGNRGTEAF
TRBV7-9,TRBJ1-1,ASSLSIVGGTNTEAF
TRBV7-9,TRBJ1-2,ASSLNVNSNYGYT
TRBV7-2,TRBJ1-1,ASSPRDRGTEAF
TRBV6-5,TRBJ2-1,ASRPQAEAWDEQF
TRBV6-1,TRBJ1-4,ASSEVIRVPEKLF
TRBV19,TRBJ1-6,ASSIGGSYNSPLH
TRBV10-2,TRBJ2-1,ASSERNQAGKTSYNEQF
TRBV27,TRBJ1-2,ASSTQGAARGYT
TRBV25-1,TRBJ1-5,ASSDRLSNQPQH
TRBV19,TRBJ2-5,ASEATGGQETQY
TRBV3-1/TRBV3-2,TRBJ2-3,ASSQGESQY
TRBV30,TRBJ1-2,AWGRDRGFFYGYT
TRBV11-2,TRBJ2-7,ASSRGGREEQY